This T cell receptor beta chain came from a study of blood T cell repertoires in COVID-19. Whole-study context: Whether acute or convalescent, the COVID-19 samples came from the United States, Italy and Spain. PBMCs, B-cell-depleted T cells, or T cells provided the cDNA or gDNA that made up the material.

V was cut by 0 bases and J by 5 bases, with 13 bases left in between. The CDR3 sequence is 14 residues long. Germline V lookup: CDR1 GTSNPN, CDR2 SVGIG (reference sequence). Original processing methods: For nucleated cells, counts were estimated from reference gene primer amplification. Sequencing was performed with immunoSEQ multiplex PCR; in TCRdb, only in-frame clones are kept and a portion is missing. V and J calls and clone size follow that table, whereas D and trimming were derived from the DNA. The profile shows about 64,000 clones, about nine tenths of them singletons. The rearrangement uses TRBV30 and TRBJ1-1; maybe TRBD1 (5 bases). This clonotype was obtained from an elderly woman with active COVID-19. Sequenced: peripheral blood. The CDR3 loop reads CAWSVRRGWTEAFF. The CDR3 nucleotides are TGTGCCTGGAGTGTACGGAGGGGTTGGACTGAAGCTTTCTTT. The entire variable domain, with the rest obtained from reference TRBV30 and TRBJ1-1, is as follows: SQTIHQWPATLVQPVGSPLSLECTVEGTSNPNLYWYRQAAGRGLQLLFYSVGIGQISSEVPQNLSASRPQDRQFILSSKKLLLSDSGFYLCAWSVRRGWTEAFFGQGTRLTVV.